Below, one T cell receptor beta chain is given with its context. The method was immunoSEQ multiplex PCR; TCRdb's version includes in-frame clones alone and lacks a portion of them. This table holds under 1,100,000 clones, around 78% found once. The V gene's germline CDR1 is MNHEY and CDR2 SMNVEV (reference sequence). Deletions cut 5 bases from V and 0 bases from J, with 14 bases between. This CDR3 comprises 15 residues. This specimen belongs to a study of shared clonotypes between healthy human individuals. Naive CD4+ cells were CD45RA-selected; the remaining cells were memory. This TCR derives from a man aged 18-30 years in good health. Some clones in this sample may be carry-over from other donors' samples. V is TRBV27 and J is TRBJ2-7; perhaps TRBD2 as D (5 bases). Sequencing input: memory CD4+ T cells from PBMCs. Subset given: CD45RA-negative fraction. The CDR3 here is CASSRRRDHSYEQYF. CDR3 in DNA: TGTGCCAGCAGTCGACGCCGGGATCACTCCTACGAGCAGTACTTC.